This T cell receptor (beta chain) comes out of a study of Ad26.COV2.S vaccination and SARS-CoV-2 variants. Sequencing used immunoSEQ multiplex PCR; TCRdb keeps in-frame clones, though not all of them. Altogether 240,000 or so clones are present, roughly 90% being singletons, with the ten largest covering about 10%. As to treatment: 15 to 20 received Ad26.COV2.S at low or high dose, single or two shots; 5 received placebo; per-sample allocation not given. Collection of samples fell on day 63 after the first vaccine or placebo injection. V was pared by 7 bases and J by 5 bases, with 7 bases of the junction left unmatched. In germline, CDR1 is LNHDA, CDR2 SQIVND (reference sequence). The length of the CDR3 is 13 residues.

The chain carries TRBV19 and TRBJ2-7; TRBD1 agrees at 8 bases. The specimen was peripheral blood, collected in a trial of Ad26.COV2.S vaccine versus placebo. This receptor was identified in a person aged 18-60 years who received the Ad26.COV2.S COVID-19 vaccine or a placebo. CDR3 bases: TGTGCCAGTAAGGAGACAGGGGAGGACGAGCAGTACTTC. Translating gives CASKETGEDEQYF.